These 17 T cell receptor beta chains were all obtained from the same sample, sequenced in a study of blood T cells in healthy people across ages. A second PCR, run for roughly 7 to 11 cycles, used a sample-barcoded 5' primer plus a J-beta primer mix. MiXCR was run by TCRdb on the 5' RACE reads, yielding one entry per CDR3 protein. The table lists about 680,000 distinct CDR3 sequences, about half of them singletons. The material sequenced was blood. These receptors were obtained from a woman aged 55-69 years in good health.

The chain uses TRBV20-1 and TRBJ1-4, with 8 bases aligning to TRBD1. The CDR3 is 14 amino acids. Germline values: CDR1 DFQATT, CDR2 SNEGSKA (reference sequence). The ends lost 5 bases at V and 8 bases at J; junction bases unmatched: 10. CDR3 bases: TGCAGTGCTGAACGACAGGGGAATTGGGAAAAACTGTTTTTT. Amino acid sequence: CSAERQGNWEKLFF.

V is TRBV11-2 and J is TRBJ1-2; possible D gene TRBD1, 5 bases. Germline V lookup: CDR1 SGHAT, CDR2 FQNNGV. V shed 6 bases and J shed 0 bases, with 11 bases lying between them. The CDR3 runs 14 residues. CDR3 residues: CASSTDSSNYGYTF. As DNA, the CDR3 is TGTGCCAGCAGTACAGACAGCTCTAACTATGGCTACACCTTC. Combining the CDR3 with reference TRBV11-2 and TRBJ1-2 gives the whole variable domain EAGVAQSPRYKIIEKRQSVAFWCNPISGHATLYWYQQILGQGPKLLIQFQNNGVVDDSQLPKDRFSAERLKGVDSTLKIQPAKLEDSAVYLCASSTDSSNYGYTFGSGTRLTVV.

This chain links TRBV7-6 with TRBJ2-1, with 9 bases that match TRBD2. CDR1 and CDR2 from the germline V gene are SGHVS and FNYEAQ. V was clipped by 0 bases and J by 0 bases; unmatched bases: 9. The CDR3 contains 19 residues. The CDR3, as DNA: TGTGCCAGCAGCTTAGCGGGAGGACTAGCGTCAAGCTCCTACAATGAGCAGTTCTTC. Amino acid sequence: CASSLAGGLASSSYNEQFF. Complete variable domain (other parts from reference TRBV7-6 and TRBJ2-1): GAGVSQSPRYKVTKRGQDVALRCDPISGHVSLYWYRQALGQGPEFLTYFNYEAQQDKSGLPNDRFSAERPEGSISTLTIQRTEQRDSAMYRCASSLAGGLASSSYNEQFFGPGTRLTVL.

In DNA, the CDR3 is TGTGCCAGCACCCTTAAGACAGGATTGACCTACGAGCAGTACTTC. This translates into CASTLKTGLTYEQYF. The rearrangement uses TRBV7-2 and TRBJ2-7, with D possibly being TRBD1 (6 bases). The length of the CDR3 is 15 residues. Germline assignment: CDR1 SGHTA and CDR2 FQGNSA. With 7 bases removed from V and 2 bases from J, the gap between germline ends came to 18 bases.

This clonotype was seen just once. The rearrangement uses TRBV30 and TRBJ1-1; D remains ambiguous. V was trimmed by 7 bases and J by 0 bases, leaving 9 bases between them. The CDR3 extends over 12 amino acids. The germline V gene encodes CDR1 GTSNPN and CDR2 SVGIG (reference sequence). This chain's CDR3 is CASLFLNTEAFF. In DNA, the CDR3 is TGTGCCTCCCTATTTCTGAACACTGAAGCTTTCTTT.

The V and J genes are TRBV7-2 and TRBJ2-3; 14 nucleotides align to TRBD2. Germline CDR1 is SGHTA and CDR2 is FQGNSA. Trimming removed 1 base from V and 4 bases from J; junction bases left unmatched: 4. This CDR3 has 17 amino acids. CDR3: CASSLGGGLAGADTQYF. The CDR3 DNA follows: TGTGCCAGCAGCTTAGGAGGGGGACTAGCGGGAGCAGATACGCAGTATTTT.

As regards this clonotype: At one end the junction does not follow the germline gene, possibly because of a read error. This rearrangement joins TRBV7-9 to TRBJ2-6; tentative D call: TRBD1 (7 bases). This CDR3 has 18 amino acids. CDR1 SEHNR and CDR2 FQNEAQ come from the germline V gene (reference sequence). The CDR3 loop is CPSSPPGDSRSGANVLTF. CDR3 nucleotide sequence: TGTCCCAGCAGCCCCCCGGGGGACAGCCGCTCTGGGGCCAACGTCCTGACTTTC.

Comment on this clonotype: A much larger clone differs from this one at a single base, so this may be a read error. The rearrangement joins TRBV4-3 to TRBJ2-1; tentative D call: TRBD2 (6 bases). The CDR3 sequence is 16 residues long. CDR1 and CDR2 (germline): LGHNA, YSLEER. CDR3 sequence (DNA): TGCGCCGGCAGCGCCTCCGGGAGCCCCAGTCCCAATGAGCAGTTCTTC. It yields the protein CAGSASGSPSPNEQFF.

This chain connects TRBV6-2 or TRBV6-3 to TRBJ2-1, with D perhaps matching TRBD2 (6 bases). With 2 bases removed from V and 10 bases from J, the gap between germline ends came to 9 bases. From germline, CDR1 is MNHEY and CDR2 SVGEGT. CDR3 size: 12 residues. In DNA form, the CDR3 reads TGTGCCAGCAGTTACAGCCTAGCGGAGCAGTTCTTC. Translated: CASSYSLAEQFF.

The CDR3 region has the DNA TGTGCCAGCAGTTTATGGCGGGGAAGCCAAGAGACCCAGTACTTC. Its protein product is CASSLWRGSQETQYF. The V and J genes are TRBV28 and TRBJ2-5, with a tentative D call TRBD2 (6 bases). V was trimmed by 0 bases and J by 1 base, leaving 9 bases between them. The germline V gene has CDR1 MDHEN and CDR2 SYDVKM. This CDR3 is 15 amino acids long.

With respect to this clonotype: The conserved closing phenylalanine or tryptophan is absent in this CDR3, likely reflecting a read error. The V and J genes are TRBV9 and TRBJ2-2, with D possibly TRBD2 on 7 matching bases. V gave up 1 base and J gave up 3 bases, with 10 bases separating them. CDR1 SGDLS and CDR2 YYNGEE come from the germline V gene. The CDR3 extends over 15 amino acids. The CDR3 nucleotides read TGTGCCAGCAGCGTAAGGGGGGGTGACACCGGGGAGCTGTTTTAT. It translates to CASSVRGGDTGELFY.

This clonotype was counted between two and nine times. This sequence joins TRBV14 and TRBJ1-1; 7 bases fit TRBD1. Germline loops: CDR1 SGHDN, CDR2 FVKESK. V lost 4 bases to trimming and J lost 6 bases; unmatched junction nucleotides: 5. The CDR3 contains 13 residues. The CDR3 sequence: CASSRDRAAEAFF. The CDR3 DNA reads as TGTGCCAGCAGCCGAGACAGGGCTGCTGAAGCTTTCTTT.

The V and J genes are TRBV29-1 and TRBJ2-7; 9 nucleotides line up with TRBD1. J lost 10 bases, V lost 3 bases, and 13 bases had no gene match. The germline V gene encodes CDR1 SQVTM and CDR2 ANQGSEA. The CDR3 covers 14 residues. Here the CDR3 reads CSVEWGQGQEAQYF. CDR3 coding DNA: TGCAGCGTTGAGTGGGGACAGGGACAAGAGGCCCAGTACTTC.

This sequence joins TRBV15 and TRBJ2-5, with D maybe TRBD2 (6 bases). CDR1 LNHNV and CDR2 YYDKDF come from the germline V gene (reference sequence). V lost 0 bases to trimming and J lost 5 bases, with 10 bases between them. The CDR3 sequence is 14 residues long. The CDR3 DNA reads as TGTGCCACCAGCAGAGAGGGAGGAGGCGAGACCCAGTACTTC. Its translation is CATSREGGGETQYF.

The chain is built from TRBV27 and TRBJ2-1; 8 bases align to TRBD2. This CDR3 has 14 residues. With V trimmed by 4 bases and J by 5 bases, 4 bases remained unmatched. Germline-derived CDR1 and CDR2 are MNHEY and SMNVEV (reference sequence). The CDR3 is CASSSTSGHNEQFF. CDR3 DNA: TGTGCCAGCAGTTCCACTAGCGGACACAATGAGCAGTTCTTC.

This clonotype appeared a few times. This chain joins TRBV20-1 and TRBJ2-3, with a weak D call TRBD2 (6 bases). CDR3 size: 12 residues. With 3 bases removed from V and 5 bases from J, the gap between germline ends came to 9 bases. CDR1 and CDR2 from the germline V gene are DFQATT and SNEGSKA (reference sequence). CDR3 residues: CSARDSGDTQYF. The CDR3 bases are TGCAGTGCTAGGGATAGCGGAGATACGCAGTATTTT.

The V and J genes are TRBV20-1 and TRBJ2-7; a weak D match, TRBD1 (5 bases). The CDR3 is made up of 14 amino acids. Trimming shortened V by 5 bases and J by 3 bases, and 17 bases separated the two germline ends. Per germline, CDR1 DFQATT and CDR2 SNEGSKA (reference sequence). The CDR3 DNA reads TGCAGTGCTCCCGTGCAGGGTGGGCTCTACGAGCAGTACTTC. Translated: CSAPVQGGLYEQYF.